This is a list of T cell receptor beta chains from one sample in a study of blood T cell repertoires in COVID-19. Sequencing was performed with immunoSEQ multiplex PCR; in TCRdb, only in-frame clones are kept and a portion is missing. The sample consists of approximately 100,000 clones, about 90% of them appearing once. The specimen sequenced was peripheral blood. The origin of the receptors is a human donor in a cohort sampled during active COVID-19. The CDR3 runs from the conserved cysteine through the conserved F or W. The D gene is left open where the match is weak. Clone size is given for some rows only: seen once, a few or many times, or a class if the clone is expanded.

>17|TRBJ2-1|TRBV4-3|TRBD1|.
CASSQDRGQVTYNEQFF
TGCGCCAGCAGCCAAGATAGGGGACAGGTAACCTACAATGAGCAGTTCTTC
>15|TRBJ1-1|TRBV5-1|.|once
CASSLELQGNTEAFF
TGCGCCAGCAGCTTAGAACTACAGGGTAACACTGAAGCTTTCTTT
>14|TRBJ1-2|TRBV7-2|.|few
CASSLTIANYGYTF
TGTGCCAGCAGCTTGACAATCGCTAACTATGGCTACACCTTC
>15|TRBJ1-2|TRBV19|TRBD1|.
CASSIGGGQGDGYTF
TGTGCCAGTAGTATAGGAGGGGGACAGGGAGATGGCTACACCTTC
>16|TRBJ2-6|TRBV19|.|.
CASSIQQGRGANVLTF
TGTGCCAGTAGTATTCAACAGGGAAGAGGGGCCAACGTCCTGACTTTC
>14|TRBJ2-2|TRBV5-1|TRBD1|few
CASSWGQGTGELFF
TGCGCCAGCAGCTGGGGACAGGGGACCGGGGAGCTGTTTTTT
>12|TRBJ2-3|TRBV5-1|TRBD1|.
CASRDSGDTQYF
TGCGCCAGCCGGGACAGCGGAGATACGCAGTATTTT
>14|TRBJ1-2|TRBV10-3|TRBD1|.
CAISWGQEMYGYTF
TGTGCCATCAGCTGGGGACAGGAGATGTATGGCTACACCTTC
>15|TRBJ2-6|TRBV5-1|TRBD1|.
CASTRQGTGANVLTF
TGCGCCAGCACCCGACAGGGAACTGGGGCCAACGTCCTGACTTTC
>14|TRBJ2-3|TRBV9|TRBD2|.
CASSAGGGPDTQYF
TGTGCCAGCAGCGCCGGGGGAGGGCCCGATACGCAGTATTTT
>14|TRBJ1-1|TRBV11-2|TRBD1|once
CASSTTGDLTEAFF
TGTGCCAGCAGCACGACAGGGGACCTCACTGAAGCTTTCTTT
>15|TRBJ2-1|TRBV3-1/TRBV3-2|TRBD1|.
CASSQRVSGGPEQFF
TGTGCCAGCAGCCAGCGGGTTTCAGGGGGCCCTGAGCAGTTCTTC
>15|TRBJ2-1|TRBV7-2|TRBD2|once
CASSLGTSVYNEQFF
TGTGCCAGCAGCTTAGGGACTAGCGTCTACAATGAGCAGTTCTTC
>14|TRBJ1-1|TRBV2|.|few
CASTPSRVFTEAFF
TGTGCCAGCACTCCGTCCAGGGTTTTCACTGAAGCTTTCTTT
>14|TRBJ2-2|TRBV5-1|.|.
CASSSRLNTGELFF
TGCGCCAGCAGCTCTAGGCTGAACACCGGGGAGCTGTTTTTT
>16|TRBJ2-7|TRBV19|TRBD2|.
CASSRGGRASSYEQYF
TGTGCCAGTAGCCGGGGAGGGAGGGCGAGCTCCTACGAGCAGTACTTC
>16|TRBJ2-1|TRBV5-1|TRBD2|.
CASSWGTSGYNEEQFF
TGCGCCAGCAGCTGGGGGACTAGCGGTTACAATGAGGAGCAGTTCTTC
>13|TRBJ2-5|TRBV4-2|.|.
CASSQTRQETQYF
TGTGCCAGCAGCCAAACCAGACAAGAGACCCAGTACTTC
>16|TRBJ1-3|TRBV7-8|TRBD1|.
CASSPGQGARGNTIYF
TGTGCCAGCAGCCCCGGACAGGGGGCGCGAGGAAACACCATATATTTT
>14|TRBJ2-3|TRBV9|.|.
CASSGHTVTDTQYF
TGTGCCAGCAGCGGCCATACAGTCACAGATACGCAGTATTTT
>17|TRBJ2-3|TRBV13|.|.
CASSLSRGSVSTDTQYF
TGTGCCAGCAGCTTATCGAGAGGGTCCGTAAGCACAGATACGCAGTATTTT
>15|TRBJ1-6|TRBV19|.|.
CASSPRGSYNSPLHF
TGTGCCAGTAGTCCCAGGGGTTCCTATAATTCACCCCTCCACTTT
>14|TRBJ2-7|TRBV18|TRBD2|.
CASSPPWGGYEQYF
TGTGCCAGCTCACCACCGTGGGGGGGCTACGAGCAGTACTTC
>14|TRBJ1-2|TRBV6-6|.|.
CASSYGGVDYGYTF
TGTGCCAGCAGTTACGGGGGGGTAGACTATGGCTACACCTTC
>17|TRBJ2-5|TRBV11-2|TRBD2|.
CASSRGTSARRGETQYF
TGTGCCAGCAGCCGCGGGACTAGCGCCCGGAGAGGGGAGACCCAGTACTTC
>15|TRBJ2-7|TRBV7-9|.|few
CASSLMYGGSYEQYF
TGTGCCAGCAGCTTAATGTACGGGGGTTCCTACGAGCAGTACTTC
>14|TRBJ2-3|TRBV5-1|TRBD2|.
CASSFSGATDTQYF
TGCGCCAGCAGCTTTAGCGGGGCCACAGATACGCAGTATTTT
>13|TRBJ1-4|TRBV29-1|.|few
CSVGGGSNEKLFF
TGCAGCGTTGGGGGCGGATCTAATGAAAAACTGTTTTTT